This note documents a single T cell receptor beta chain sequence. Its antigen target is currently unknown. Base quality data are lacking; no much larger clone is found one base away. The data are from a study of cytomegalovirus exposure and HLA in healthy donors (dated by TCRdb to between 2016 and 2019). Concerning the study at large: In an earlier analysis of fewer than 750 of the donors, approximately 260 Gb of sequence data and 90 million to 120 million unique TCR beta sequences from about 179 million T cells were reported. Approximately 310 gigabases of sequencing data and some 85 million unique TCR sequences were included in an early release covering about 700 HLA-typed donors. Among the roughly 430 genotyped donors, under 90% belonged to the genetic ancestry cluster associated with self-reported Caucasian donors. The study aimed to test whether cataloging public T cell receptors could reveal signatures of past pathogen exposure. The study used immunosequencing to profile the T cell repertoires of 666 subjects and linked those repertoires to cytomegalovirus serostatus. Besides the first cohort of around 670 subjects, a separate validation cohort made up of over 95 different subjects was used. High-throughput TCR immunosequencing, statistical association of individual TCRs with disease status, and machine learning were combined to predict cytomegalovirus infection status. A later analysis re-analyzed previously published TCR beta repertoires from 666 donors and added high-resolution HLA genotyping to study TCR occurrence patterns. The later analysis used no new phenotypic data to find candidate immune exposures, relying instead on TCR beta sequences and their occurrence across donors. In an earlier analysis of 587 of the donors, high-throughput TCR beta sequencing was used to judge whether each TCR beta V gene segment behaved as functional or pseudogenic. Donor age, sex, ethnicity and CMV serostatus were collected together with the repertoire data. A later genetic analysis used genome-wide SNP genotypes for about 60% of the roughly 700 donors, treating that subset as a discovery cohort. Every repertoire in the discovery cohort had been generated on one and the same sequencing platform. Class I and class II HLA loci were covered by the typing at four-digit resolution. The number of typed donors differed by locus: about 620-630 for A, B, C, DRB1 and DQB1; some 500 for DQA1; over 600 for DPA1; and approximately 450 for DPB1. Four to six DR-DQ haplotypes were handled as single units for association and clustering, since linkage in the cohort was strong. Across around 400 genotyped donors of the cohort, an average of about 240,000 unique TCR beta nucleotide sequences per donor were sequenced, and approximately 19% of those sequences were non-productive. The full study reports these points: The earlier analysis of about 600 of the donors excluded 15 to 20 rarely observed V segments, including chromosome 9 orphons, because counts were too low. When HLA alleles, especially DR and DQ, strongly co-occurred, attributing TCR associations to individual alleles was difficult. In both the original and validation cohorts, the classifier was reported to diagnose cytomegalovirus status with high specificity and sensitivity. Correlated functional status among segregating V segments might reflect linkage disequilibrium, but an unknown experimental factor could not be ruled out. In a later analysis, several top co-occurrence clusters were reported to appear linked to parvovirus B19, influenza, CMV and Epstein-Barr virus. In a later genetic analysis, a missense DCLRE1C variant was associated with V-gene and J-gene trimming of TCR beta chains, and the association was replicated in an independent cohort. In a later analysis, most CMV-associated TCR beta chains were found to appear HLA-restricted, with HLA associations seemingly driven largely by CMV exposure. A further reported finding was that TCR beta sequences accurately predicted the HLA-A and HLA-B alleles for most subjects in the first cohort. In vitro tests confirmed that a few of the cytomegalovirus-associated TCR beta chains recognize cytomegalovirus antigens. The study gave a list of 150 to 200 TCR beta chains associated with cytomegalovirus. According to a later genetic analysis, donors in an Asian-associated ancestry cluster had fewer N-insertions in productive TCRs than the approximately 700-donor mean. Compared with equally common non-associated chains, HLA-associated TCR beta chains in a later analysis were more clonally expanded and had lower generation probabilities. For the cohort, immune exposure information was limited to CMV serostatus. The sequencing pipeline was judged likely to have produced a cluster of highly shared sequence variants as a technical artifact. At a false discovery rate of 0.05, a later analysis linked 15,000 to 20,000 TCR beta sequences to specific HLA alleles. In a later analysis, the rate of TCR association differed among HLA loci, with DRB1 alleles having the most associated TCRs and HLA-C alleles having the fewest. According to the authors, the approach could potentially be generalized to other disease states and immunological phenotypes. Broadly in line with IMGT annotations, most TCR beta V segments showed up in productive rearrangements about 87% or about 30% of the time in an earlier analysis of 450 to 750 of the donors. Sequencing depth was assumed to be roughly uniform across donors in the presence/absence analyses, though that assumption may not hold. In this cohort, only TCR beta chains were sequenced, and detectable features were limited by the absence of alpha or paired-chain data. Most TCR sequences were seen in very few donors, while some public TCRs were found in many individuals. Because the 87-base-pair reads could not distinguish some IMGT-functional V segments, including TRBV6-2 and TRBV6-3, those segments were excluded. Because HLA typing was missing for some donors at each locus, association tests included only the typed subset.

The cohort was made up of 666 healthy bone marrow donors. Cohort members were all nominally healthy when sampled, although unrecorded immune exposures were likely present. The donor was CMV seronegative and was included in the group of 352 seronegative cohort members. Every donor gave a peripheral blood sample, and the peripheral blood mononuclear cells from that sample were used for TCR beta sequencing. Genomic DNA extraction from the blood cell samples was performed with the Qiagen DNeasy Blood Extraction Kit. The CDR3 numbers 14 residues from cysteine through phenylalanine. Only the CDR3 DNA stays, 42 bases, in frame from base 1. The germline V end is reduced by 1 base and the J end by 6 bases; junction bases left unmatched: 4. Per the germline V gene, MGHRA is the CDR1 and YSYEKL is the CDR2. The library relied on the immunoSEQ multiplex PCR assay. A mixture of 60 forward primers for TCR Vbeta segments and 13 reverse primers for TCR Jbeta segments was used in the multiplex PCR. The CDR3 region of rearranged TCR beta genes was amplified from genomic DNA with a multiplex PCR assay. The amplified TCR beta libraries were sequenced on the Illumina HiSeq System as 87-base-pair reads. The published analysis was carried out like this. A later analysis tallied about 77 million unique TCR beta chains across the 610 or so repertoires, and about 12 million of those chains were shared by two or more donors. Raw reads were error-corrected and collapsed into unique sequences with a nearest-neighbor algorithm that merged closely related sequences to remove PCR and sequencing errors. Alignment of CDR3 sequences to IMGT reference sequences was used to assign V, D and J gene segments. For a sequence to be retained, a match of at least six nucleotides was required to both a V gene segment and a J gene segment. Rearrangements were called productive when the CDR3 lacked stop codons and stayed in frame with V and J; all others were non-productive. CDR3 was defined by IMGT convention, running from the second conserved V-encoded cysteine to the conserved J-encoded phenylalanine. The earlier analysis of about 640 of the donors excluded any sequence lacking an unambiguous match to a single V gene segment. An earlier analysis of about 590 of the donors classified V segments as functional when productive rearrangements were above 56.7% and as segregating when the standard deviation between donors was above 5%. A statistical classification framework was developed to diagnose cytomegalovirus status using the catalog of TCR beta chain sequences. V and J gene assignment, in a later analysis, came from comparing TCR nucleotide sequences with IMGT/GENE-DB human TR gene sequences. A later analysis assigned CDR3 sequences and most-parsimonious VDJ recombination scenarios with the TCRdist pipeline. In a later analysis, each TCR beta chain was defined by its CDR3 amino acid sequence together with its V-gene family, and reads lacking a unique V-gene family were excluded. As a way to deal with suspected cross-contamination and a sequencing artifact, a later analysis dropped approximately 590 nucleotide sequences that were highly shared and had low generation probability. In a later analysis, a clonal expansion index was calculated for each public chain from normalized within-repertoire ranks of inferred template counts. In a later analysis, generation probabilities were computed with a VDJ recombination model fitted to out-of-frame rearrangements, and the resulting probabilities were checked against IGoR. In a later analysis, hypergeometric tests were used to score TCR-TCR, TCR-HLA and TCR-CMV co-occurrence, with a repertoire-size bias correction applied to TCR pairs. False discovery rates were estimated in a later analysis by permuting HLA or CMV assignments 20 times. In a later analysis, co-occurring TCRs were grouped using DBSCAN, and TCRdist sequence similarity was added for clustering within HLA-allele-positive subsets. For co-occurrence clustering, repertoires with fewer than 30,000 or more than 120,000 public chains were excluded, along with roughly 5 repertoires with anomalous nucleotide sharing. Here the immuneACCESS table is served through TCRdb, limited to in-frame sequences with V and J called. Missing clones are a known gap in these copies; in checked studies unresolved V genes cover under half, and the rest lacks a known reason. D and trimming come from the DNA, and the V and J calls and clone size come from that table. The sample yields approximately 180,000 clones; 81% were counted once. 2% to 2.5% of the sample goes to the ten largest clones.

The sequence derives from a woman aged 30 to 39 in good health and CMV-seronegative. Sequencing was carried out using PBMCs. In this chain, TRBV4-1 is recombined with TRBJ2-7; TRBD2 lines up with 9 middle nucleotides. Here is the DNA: TGCGCCAGCAGCCAAGGGCTAGCGGGACCCGAGCAGTACTTC. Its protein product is CASSQGLAGPEQYF.